This T cell receptor beta chain comes out of a study of cytomegalovirus exposure and HLA in healthy donors. Study-wide results and limits: Other equally common chains were less clonally expanded than HLA-associated TCR beta chains, a later analysis showed. Analyses of presence and absence presupposed an approximately uniform sequencing depth across donors.

The PCR had 60 Vbeta and 13 Jbeta primers. Original processing notes: Roughly 81 million unique TCR beta chains, 9 million to 12 million shared, were counted in a later analysis. Assay: immunoSEQ multiplex PCR; the TCRdb copy retains only in-frame clones and omits some. D and trimming come from the DNA, and the V and J calls and clone size come from that table. This sample has 150,000 to 200,000 clones, with about 80% found just once. With regard to this clone: Its specificity is not known.

V lost 4 bases, J lost 2 bases, and 8 bases stayed unmatched. The CDR3 extends over 15 amino acids. Germline V gene lookup returns CDR1 SGDLS and CDR2 YYNGEE. The sample taken for sequencing was PBMCs. The sequence was obtained from a man aged 30 to 39 in good health and CMV-seronegative. The rearrangement joins TRBV9 to TRBJ2-7, with TRBD2 matching 8 bases. Here the CDR3 reads CASSFGVAGTYEQYF. The CDR3 nucleotides are TGTGCCAGCAGCTTCGGGGTAGCGGGGACCTACGAGCAGTACTTC.